Sequencing of this T cell receptor (beta chain) was carried out in a study of regulatory T cells in long-lasting Graves disease. Sequencing libraries for TCR beta were prepared with iRepertoire HTBI primers and Arm-PCR of CDR3 regions. Each CDR3 protein is one row after TCRdb ran MiXCR on the multiplex PCR reads. The sample lists almost 350,000 distinct CDR3 sequences; 15% to 20% were seen once. V lost 6 bases to trimming and J lost 3 bases, with 9 bases between them. This CDR3 region has 12 residues. Looked up from germline, CDR1 is SGHAT and CDR2 is FQNNGV. In its sample, this clonotype was seen many times. Its antigen remains unknown. As for time point: persistent/refractory GD, antithyroid drugs over 5 years with positive TRAb. TCR sequences were obtained from RNA taken from PBMCs. Study results and caveats: Persistent disease showed a preference for TRBV28, TRBJ1-2 and TRBJ2-5.

The sample was peripheral blood mononuclear cells (PBMCs), taken when the disease was refractory, from a patient treated with antithyroid drugs. The chain joins TRBV11-2 to TRBJ2-7; D gene uncertain. The TCR was taken from a female donor with Graves disease. This CDR3 is CASSLSFYEQYF. In DNA, the CDR3 is TGTGCCAGCAGTTTGTCATTCTACGAGCAGTACTTC.